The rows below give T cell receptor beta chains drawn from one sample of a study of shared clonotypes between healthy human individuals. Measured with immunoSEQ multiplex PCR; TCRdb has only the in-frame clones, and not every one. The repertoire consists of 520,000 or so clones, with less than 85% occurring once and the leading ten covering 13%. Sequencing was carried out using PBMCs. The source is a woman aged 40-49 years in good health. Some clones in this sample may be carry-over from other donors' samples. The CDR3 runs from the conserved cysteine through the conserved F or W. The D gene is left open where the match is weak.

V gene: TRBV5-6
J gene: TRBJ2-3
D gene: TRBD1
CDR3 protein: CASSLRQGAKDTQYF

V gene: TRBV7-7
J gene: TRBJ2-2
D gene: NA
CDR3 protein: CASSLELNTGELFF

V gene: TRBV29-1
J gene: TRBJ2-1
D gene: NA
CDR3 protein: CSVEPRLVRNEQFF

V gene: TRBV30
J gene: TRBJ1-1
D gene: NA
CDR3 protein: CAWRDSPAGTEAFF

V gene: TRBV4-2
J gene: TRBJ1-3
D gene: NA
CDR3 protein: CASSQEGSGNTIYF

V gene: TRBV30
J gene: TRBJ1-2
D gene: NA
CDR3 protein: CAWSFPSPNYGYTF

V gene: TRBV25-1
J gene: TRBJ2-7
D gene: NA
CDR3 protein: CAGYLGARVQGGYEQYF

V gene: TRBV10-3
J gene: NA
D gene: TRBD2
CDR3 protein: CATRPGLAGYEQYF

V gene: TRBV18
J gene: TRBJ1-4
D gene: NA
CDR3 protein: CASSPYATGSNNEKLFF

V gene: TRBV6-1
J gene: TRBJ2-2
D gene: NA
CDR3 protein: CASSGRDSLELFF

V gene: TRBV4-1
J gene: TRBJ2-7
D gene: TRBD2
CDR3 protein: CASSQSWLAESSYEQYF

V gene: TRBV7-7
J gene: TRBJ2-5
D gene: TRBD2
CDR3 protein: CASSLARGKQETQYF

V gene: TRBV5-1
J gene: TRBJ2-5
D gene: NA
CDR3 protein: CASSLVDTRGETQYF

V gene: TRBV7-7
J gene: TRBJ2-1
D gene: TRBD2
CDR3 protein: CASSSSGSGEQFF

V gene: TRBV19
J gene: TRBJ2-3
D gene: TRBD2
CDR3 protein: CASASGRDTDTQYF

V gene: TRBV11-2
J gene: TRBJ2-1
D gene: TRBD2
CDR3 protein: CASSLLLAGDNEQFF

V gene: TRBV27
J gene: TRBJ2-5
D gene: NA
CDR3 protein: CASSSPDGGLHETQYF

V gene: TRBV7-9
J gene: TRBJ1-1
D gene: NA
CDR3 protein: CASSSGAGGTEAFF

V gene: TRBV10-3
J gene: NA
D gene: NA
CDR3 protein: CAISPGRRPYEQYF

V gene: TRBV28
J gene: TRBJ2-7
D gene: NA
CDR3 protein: CASRTSGSGEQYF

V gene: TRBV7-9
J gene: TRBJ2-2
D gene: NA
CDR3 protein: CAYPGLANTGELFF

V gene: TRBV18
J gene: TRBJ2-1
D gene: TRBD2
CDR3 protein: CASSPQVPSGEYNEQFF

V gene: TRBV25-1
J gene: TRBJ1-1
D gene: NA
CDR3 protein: CASSEMGVAGRAFF

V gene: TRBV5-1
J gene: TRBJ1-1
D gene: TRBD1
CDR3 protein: CASSEGQGDTEAFF

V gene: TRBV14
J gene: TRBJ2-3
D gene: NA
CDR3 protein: CASRGADTQYF

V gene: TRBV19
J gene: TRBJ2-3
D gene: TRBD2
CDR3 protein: CASSIGPAGSTDTQYF

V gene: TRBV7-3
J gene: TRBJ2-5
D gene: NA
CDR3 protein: CASSQGVQETQYF

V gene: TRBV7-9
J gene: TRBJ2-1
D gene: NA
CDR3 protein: CASSSLSYNEQFF

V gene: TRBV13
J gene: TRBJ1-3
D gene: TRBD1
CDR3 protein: CASSQRQGKYSGNTIYF

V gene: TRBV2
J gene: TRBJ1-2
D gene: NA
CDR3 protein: CASSERGEVGGYTF

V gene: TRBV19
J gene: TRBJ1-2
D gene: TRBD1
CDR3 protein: CASSKGQGVGYGYTF

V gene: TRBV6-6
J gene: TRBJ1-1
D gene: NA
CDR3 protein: CASSLPENTEAFF

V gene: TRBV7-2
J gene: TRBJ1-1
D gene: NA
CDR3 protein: CASSLRRLNTEAFF

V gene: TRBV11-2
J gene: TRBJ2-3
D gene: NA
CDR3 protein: CASSLAGEDTQYF

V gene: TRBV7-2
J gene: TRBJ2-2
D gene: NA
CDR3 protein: CASSLARGSGTGELFF

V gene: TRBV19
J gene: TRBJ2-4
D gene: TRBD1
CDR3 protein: CASSLRTGINIQYF

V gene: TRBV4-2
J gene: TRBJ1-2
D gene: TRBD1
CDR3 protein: CASSLGGQGTGYTF

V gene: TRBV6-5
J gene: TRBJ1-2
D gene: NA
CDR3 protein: CASSYGGGAGYGYTF

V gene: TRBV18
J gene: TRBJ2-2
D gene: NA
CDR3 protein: CANSEFLSGATSNTGELFF

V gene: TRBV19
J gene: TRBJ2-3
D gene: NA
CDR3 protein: CASRRGDTQYF

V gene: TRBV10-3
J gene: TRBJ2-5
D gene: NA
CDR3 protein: CATGAVETQYF

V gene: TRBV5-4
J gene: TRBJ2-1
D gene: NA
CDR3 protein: CASSFRRGNEQFF

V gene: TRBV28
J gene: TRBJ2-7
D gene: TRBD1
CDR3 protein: CASSLLDRDSYEQYF

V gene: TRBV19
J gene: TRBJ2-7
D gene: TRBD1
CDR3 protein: CASSESGGYYEQYF

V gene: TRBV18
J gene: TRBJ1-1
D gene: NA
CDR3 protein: CASSQQQNTEAFF

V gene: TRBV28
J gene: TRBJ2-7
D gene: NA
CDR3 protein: CASSSRYEQYF

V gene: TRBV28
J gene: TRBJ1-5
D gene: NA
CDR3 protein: CASRTHRAGNQPQHF

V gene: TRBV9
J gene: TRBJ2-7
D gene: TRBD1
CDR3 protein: CASSPNRDSPYEQYF

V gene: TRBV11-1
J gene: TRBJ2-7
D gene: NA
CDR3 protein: CASSLSVATYEQYF

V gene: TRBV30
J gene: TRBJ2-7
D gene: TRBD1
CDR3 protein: CAWSVGQGPYEQYF

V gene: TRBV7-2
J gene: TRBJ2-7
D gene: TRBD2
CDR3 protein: CASSQTSGRSYEQYF

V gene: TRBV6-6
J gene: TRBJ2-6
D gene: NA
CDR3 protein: CASRPPQIGANVLTF

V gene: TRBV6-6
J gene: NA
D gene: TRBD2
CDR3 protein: CASRTSGDVGEQYF

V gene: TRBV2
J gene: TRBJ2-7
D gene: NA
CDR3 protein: CASTRDTPYEQYF

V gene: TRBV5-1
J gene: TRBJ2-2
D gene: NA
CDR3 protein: CASSLAGGANTGELFF